The T cell receptor beta chain under discussion was sequenced for a study of shared clonotypes between healthy human individuals. Whole-study results and caveats: Having only a few donors restricted how much genetic and exposure-history diversity was captured. It was the non-shared clonotypes that had lower generation probabilities than clonotypes shared by all four donors. Larger estimated richness was generally recorded for naive subsets relative to memory subsets.

Turning to this clone: The antigen is not known.

The CDR3 has 16 amino acids. Germline V lookup: CDR1 KGHSH, CDR2 LQKENI. The junction had 12 bases not matched to a gene; V was cut back by 3 bases and J by 8 bases. Assay: immunoSEQ multiplex PCR; the TCRdb copy retains only in-frame clones and omits some. The data contain about 1.1 million clones, approximately 77% of them singletons. The source material was memory CD4+ T cells from PBMCs. Subset defined: CD45RA-negative fraction. This clonotype was sampled from a man between 18 and 35 years old in good health. Some clones in this sample may be carry-over from other donors' samples. This sequence joins TRBV18 and TRBJ2-1; the match to TRBD2 covers 8 bases. The CDR3, as DNA: TGTGCCAGCTCACCGGCGGGGGGCGGGACCGCGCATGAGCAGTTCTTC. This translates into CASSPAGGGTAHEQFF.